This T cell receptor beta chain was identified in a study of blood T cell repertoires in COVID-19. Overall study: Sites across the United States, Italy and Spain contributed samples from acute and convalescent COVID-19.

The germline CDR1 and CDR2 sequences are SGDLS and YYNGEE. J was trimmed by 4 bases and V by 3 bases; bases with no gene match: 9. The CDR3 runs to 15 residues. In the study's own analysis: Estimates of nucleated cell counts were drawn from the amplification of reference gene primers. Clones were read by immunoSEQ multiplex PCR, and TCRdb kept only the in-frame ones, dropping some. V and J calls and clone size come straight from that table; D and trimming were deduced from the DNA. The sample consists of about 250,000 clones, roughly 88% of them appearing once. The receptor was isolated from a human donor with COVID-19, enrolled during active disease. The donor label of this sample is uncertain. This chain links TRBV9 with TRBJ1-2; 7 nucleotides line up with TRBD1. The specimen was peripheral blood. The CDR3 nucleotides read TGTGCCAGCAGCGCCGACAGGGATACCCTCTATGGCTACACCTTC. Translating gives CASSADRDTLYGYTF.